This is a list of T cell receptor beta chains from one sample in a study of cytomegalovirus exposure and HLA in healthy donors. Profiling relied on immunoSEQ multiplex PCR, and the TCRdb table lists in-frame clones only, not all of them. This sample has about 180,000 clones, with about 80% found just once. Sample: PBMCs. All receptors come from a man aged 55 to 70 in good health and CMV-seronegative. CDR3s include the opening cysteine and the closing phenylalanine or tryptophan. A D gene is named only where the DNA matches it firmly. Where a row states a size, it is once, few, many or the class of an expanded clone; other rows omit it.

len,v_gene,abundance,j_gene,d_gene,CDR3nt,CDR3aa
13,TRBV27,-,TRBJ2-7,-,TGTGCCAGCAGTTCTGGGGCCCACTACGAGCAGTACTTC,CASSSGAHYEQYF
15,TRBV7-8,few,TRBJ1-2,-,TGTGCCAGCAGCTTAAGTAGTATCCTATCCTATGGCTACACCTTC,CASSLSSILSYGYTF
15,TRBV5-1,few,TRBJ1-1,TRBD1,TGCGCCAGCAGCTTGGGAGACAGGGGGAACACTGAAGCTTTCTTT,CASSLGDRGNTEAFF
14,TRBV2,-,TRBJ1-5,-,TGTGCCAGTAACGGAGGGAAAGGGAATCAGCCCCAGCATTTT,CASNGGKGNQPQHF
10,TRBV20-1,-,TRBJ1-1,-,TGCAGTGCTAGTTCAGGCAAAGCTTTCTTT,CSASSGKAFF
12,TRBV28,-,TRBJ1-1,-,TGTGCCAGCAGACACAGGGAGACTGAAGCTTTCTTT,CASRHRETEAFF
15,TRBV5-6,-,TRBJ2-1,-,TGTGCCAGCAGCTTTTTCGGGGATAGGGCTAATGAGCAGTTCTTC,CASSFFGDRANEQFF
14,TRBV6-5,few,TRBJ2-7,-,TGTGCCAGCAGTTATAGGAGGGGAGTCAGCGAGCAGTACTTC,CASSYRRGVSEQYF
13,TRBV7-3,-,TRBJ2-1,-,TGTGCCAGCAGCTTAACGGGCCACAATGAGCAGTTCTTC,CASSLTGHNEQFF
14,TRBV28,once,TRBJ1-2,-,TGTGCCAGCAGTTTAGAGGGTGAAGGCTATGGCTACACCTTC,CASSLEGEGYGYTF
14,TRBV7-9,-,TRBJ2-3,TRBD2,TGTGCCAGCAGCTTTAGCGGGAGCGCAGATACGCAGTATTTT,CASSFSGSADTQYF
14,TRBV30,-,TRBJ2-2,-,TGTGCCTGGAGTGTAGTGGCCGGGGGCGGGGAGCTGTTTTTT,CAWSVVAGGGELFF
16,TRBV5-5,-,TRBJ2-7,-,TGTGCCAGCAGCTACGAGCCGGGACACTCGTCCTACGAGCAGTACTTC,CASSYEPGHSSYEQYF
16,TRBV21-1,-,TRBJ2-2,-,TGTGCCAGCAGCACCTACAGAGGAGGGATCACCGGGGAGCTGTTTTTT,CASSTYRGGITGELFF
13,TRBV19,few,TRBJ2-5,TRBD1,TGTGCCAGTAGTATAGACAGGGGGCAGACCCAGTACTTC,CASSIDRGQTQYF
16,TRBV11-2,-,TRBJ2-7,-,TGTGCCAGCAGCTTAGAAGACCATAGCCCGCCCTACGAGCAGTACTTC,CASSLEDHSPPYEQYF
15,TRBV14,-,TRBJ2-1,TRBD2,TGTGCCAGCAGCCCCCTCAGCGGGAGGGGTGATGAGCAGTTCTTC,CASSPLSGRGDEQFF
13,TRBV29-1,-,TRBJ2-7,TRBD1,TGCAGCGTTAGACGGACAGGCTCATACGAGCAGTACTTC,CSVRRTGSYEQYF
13,TRBV11-2,-,TRBJ1-2,-,TGTGCCAGCAGCGGGGACATGCCGGGAGGCTACACCTTC,CASSGDMPGGYTF
15,TRBV30,-,TRBJ2-7,TRBD2,TGTGCCTGGAGCCCCGGACTAGCGAGCTCCTACGAGCAGTACTTC,CAWSPGLASSYEQYF
13,TRBV30,-,TRBJ2-5,-,TGTGCCTGGAGTGGGCCCGACCAAGAGACCCAGTACTTC,CAWSGPDQETQYF
14,TRBV4-3,-,TRBJ2-1,-,TGCGCCAGCAGCCAAGATTTCACTATCGATGAGCAGTTCTTC,CASSQDFTIDEQFF
17,TRBV9,once,TRBJ2-3,TRBD2,TGTGCCAGCAGCGTAGATCCCCGGGGGGGCATAACAGATACGCAGTATTTT,CASSVDPRGGITDTQYF
15,TRBV7-7,few,TRBJ1-6,-,TGTGCTAGCAGCCCAGTAACGGGCTATAATTCACCCCTCCACTTT,CASSPVTGYNSPLHF
13,TRBV5-1,-,TRBJ2-7,TRBD1,TGCGCCAGCAGCCCCCGGGACAGGGGGGAGCAGTACTTC,CASSPRDRGEQYF